Listed below are T cell receptor beta chains from one sample, sequenced in a study of Tregs in tolerant kidney transplant recipients. Sequenced by immunoSEQ multiplex PCR; TCRdb stores in-frame clones only, minus some. The data contain over 70,000 clones, 90% to 95% of them singletons. The specimen was CD4+ T cells from blood (PBMCs), collected 24 months after the transplant. These TCRs come from a human patient who received a combined kidney and bone marrow transplant. Some of these T cells may belong to the graft donor. Each CDR3 is given with its conserved first and last residue. Fields, in order: V gene, J gene, clone size, D gene, CDR3 protein, CDR3 DNA. D genes are given only for firm matches. Clone size is shown for a subset of rows, as once, few, many or a class of expanded clone.

v_gene: TRBV5-4; j_gene: TRBJ2-5; abundance: -; d_gene: -; CDR3aa: CASSAGGETQYF; CDR3nt: TGTGCCAGCAGCGCAGGCGGGGAGACCCAGTACTTC
v_gene: TRBV5-1; j_gene: TRBJ1-6; abundance: -; d_gene: TRBD1; CDR3aa: CASSLAGTGNLGSPLHF; CDR3nt: TGCGCCAGCAGCTTGGCCGGGACAGGGAATTTAGGGTCACCCCTCCACTTT
v_gene: TRBV29-1; j_gene: TRBJ1-2; abundance: -; d_gene: -; CDR3aa: CSVGAGAYGYTF; CDR3nt: TGCAGCGTGGGGGCTGGGGCCTATGGCTACACCTTC
v_gene: TRBV2; j_gene: TRBJ2-7; abundance: -; d_gene: TRBD2; CDR3aa: CASSQLAWETGYEQYF; CDR3nt: TGTGCCAGCAGCCAACTAGCGTGGGAGACTGGGTACGAGCAGTACTTC
v_gene: TRBV9; j_gene: TRBJ2-1; abundance: -; d_gene: TRBD2; CDR3aa: CASSVGTSGYNEQFF; CDR3nt: TGTGCCAGCAGCGTCGGGACTAGCGGCTACAATGAGCAGTTCTTC
v_gene: TRBV18; j_gene: TRBJ1-2; abundance: -; d_gene: TRBD1; CDR3aa: CASSTSIGTGAGYTF; CDR3nt: TGTGCCAGCTCAACTTCAATCGGGACAGGGGCTGGCTACACCTTC
v_gene: TRBV4-2; j_gene: TRBJ1-2; abundance: -; d_gene: -; CDR3aa: CASTLTKDSRPYNYGYTF; CDR3nt: TGTGCCAGCACCCTTACTAAGGACAGCCGCCCCTATAACTATGGCTACACCTTC
v_gene: TRBV4-1; j_gene: TRBJ1-2; abundance: -; d_gene: TRBD1; CDR3aa: CASSQGGGANYGYTF; CDR3nt: TGCGCCAGCAGCCAAGGAGGGGGCGCTAACTATGGCTACACCTTC
v_gene: TRBV5-1; j_gene: TRBJ2-6; abundance: -; d_gene: TRBD1; CDR3aa: CASSAGTEGAGANVLTF; CDR3nt: TGCGCCAGCAGCGCAGGGACAGAGGGGGCTGGGGCCAACGTCCTGACTTTC
v_gene: TRBV29-1; j_gene: TRBJ1-1; abundance: -; d_gene: TRBD1; CDR3aa: CSVQGGGNTEAFF; CDR3nt: TGCAGCGTACAGGGGGGAGGGAACACTGAAGCTTTCTTT
v_gene: TRBV1; j_gene: TRBJ1-1; abundance: -; d_gene: -; CDR3aa: CTSSQVLAVNTEAFF; CDR3nt: TGCACCAGCAGCCAAGTTTTGGCAGTGAACACTGAAGCTTTCTTT
v_gene: TRBV30; j_gene: TRBJ1-1; abundance: -; d_gene: TRBD1; CDR3aa: CAWSGQGDTEAFF; CDR3nt: TGTGCCTGGAGTGGACAGGGGGACACTGAAGCTTTCTTT
v_gene: TRBV5-1; j_gene: TRBJ2-3; abundance: -; d_gene: TRBD2; CDR3aa: CASSLRLAGGPSTDTQYF; CDR3nt: TGCGCCAGCAGCCTGCGGCTAGCGGGGGGGCCTAGCACAGATACGCAGTATTTT
v_gene: TRBV7-8; j_gene: TRBJ2-7; abundance: -; d_gene: TRBD1; CDR3aa: CASSTSTGMGEQYF; CDR3nt: TGTGCCAGCAGCACCTCGACAGGGATGGGGGAGCAGTACTTC
v_gene: TRBV11-3; j_gene: TRBJ2-7; abundance: -; d_gene: -; CDR3aa: CASSFVGQTYEQYF; CDR3nt: TGTGCCAGCAGCTTTGTCGGACAAACCTACGAGCAGTACTTC
v_gene: TRBV4-1; j_gene: TRBJ2-3; abundance: -; d_gene: -; CDR3aa: CASSRGGLGTDTQYF; CDR3nt: TGCGCCAGCAGCCGGGGAGGACTTGGCACAGATACGCAGTATTTT
v_gene: TRBV5-4; j_gene: TRBJ2-3; abundance: -; d_gene: TRBD1; CDR3aa: CASSLAFGTGGSDTQYF; CDR3nt: TGTGCCAGCAGCTTGGCCTTCGGGACAGGGGGGTCAGATACGCAGTATTTT
v_gene: TRBV6-5; j_gene: TRBJ2-7; abundance: -; d_gene: TRBD2; CDR3aa: CASSSTSGTYEQYF; CDR3nt: TGTGCCAGCAGTTCCACTAGCGGGACCTACGAGCAGTACTTC
v_gene: TRBV15; j_gene: TRBJ1-3; abundance: -; d_gene: TRBD1; CDR3aa: CATSRDRAFSGNTIYF; CDR3nt: TGTGCCACCAGCAGGGACAGGGCCTTCTCTGGAAACACCATATATTTT
v_gene: TRBV6-5; j_gene: TRBJ1-5; abundance: -; d_gene: TRBD1; CDR3aa: CASSPGQGWQPQHF; CDR3nt: TGTGCCAGCAGCCCCGGACAGGGATGGCAGCCCCAGCATTTT
v_gene: TRBV7-9; j_gene: TRBJ1-3; abundance: -; d_gene: -; CDR3aa: CASSFSGVGSGNTIYF; CDR3nt: TGTGCCAGCAGCTTCTCAGGGGTCGGCTCTGGAAACACCATATATTTT
v_gene: TRBV6-5; j_gene: TRBJ2-1; abundance: -; d_gene: -; CDR3aa: CASSYSRAGSNEQFF; CDR3nt: TGTGCCAGCAGTTACTCGAGAGCAGGTAGCAATGAGCAGTTCTTC
v_gene: TRBV5-1; j_gene: TRBJ2-7; abundance: -; d_gene: TRBD1; CDR3aa: CASSPPSQGAGQYF; CDR3nt: TGCGCCAGCAGCCCCCCCTCACAGGGGGCCGGGCAGTACTTC
v_gene: TRBV7-3; j_gene: TRBJ2-5; abundance: -; d_gene: -; CDR3aa: CASSLIGAPETQYF; CDR3nt: TGTGCCAGCAGCTTAATAGGGGCCCCGGAGACCCAGTACTTC
v_gene: TRBV6-1; j_gene: TRBJ2-7; abundance: -; d_gene: TRBD1; CDR3aa: CAVSGTVTYEQYF; CDR3nt: TGTGCCGTTTCCGGGACAGTAACCTACGAGCAGTACTTC
v_gene: TRBV5-1; j_gene: TRBJ2-2; abundance: -; d_gene: TRBD2; CDR3aa: CASSQTSGGSTGELFF; CDR3nt: TGCGCCAGCAGCCAGACTAGCGGGGGGTCCACCGGGGAGCTGTTTTTT
v_gene: TRBV11-3; j_gene: TRBJ2-3; abundance: -; d_gene: TRBD2; CDR3aa: CASSFELAGVWGPDTQYF; CDR3nt: TGTGCCAGCAGCTTTGAACTAGCGGGAGTATGGGGCCCAGATACGCAGTATTTT
v_gene: TRBV4-1; j_gene: TRBJ2-2; abundance: once; d_gene: -; CDR3aa: CASSQPDRLANTGELFF; CDR3nt: TGCGCCAGCAGCCAACCGGACAGACTCGCGAACACCGGGGAGCTGTTTTTT
v_gene: TRBV11-2; j_gene: TRBJ2-7; abundance: -; d_gene: TRBD2; CDR3aa: CASSPAAGGSYEQYF; CDR3nt: TGTGCCAGCAGCCCGGCAGCGGGAGGTTCTTACGAGCAGTACTTC
v_gene: TRBV14; j_gene: TRBJ2-1; abundance: -; d_gene: TRBD1; CDR3aa: CASSQWRQGSYNEQFF; CDR3nt: TGTGCCAGCAGCCAATGGAGACAGGGCTCCTACAATGAGCAGTTCTTC
v_gene: TRBV7-3; j_gene: TRBJ2-6; abundance: -; d_gene: TRBD2; CDR3aa: CASSRGGAGSGANVLTF; CDR3nt: TGTGCCAGCAGCCGGGGGGGGGCCGGTTCTGGGGCCAACGTCCTGACTTTC
v_gene: TRBV7-2; j_gene: TRBJ1-5; abundance: -; d_gene: TRBD1; CDR3aa: CASSGQVSNQPQHF; CDR3nt: TGTGCCAGCAGCGGACAGGTTAGCAATCAGCCCCAGCATTTT
v_gene: TRBV2; j_gene: TRBJ2-5; abundance: few; d_gene: TRBD1; CDR3aa: CASSTTGSGTQYF; CDR3nt: TGTGCCAGCAGTACGACAGGGAGTGGGACCCAGTACTTC
v_gene: TRBV5-1; j_gene: TRBJ2-2; abundance: once; d_gene: -; CDR3aa: CASSLRVPNTGELFF; CDR3nt: TGCGCCAGCAGCCTCCGGGTCCCGAACACCGGGGAGCTGTTTTTT
v_gene: TRBV14; j_gene: TRBJ2-1; abundance: -; d_gene: TRBD2; CDR3aa: CASSQNLGLAGDNEQFF; CDR3nt: TGTGCCAGCAGCCAAAATTTAGGACTAGCGGGAGACAATGAGCAGTTCTTC
v_gene: TRBV11-3; j_gene: TRBJ1-2; abundance: -; d_gene: TRBD1; CDR3aa: CASGQGRNGYTF; CDR3nt: TGTGCCAGCGGACAGGGGAGAAATGGCTACACCTTC
v_gene: TRBV19; j_gene: TRBJ1-1; abundance: -; d_gene: TRBD1; CDR3aa: CASKYFGTGDEDTEAFF; CDR3nt: TGTGCCAGTAAATATTTCGGCACAGGGGATGAGGACACTGAAGCTTTCTTT
v_gene: TRBV7-2; j_gene: TRBJ2-2; abundance: -; d_gene: TRBD2; CDR3aa: CASTQTGGPRAGELFF; CDR3nt: TGTGCCAGCACCCAAACGGGGGGGCCCAGGGCCGGGGAGCTGTTTTTT
v_gene: TRBV6-5; j_gene: TRBJ1-2; abundance: -; d_gene: TRBD1; CDR3aa: CASSSEYRQGAGYTF; CDR3nt: TGTGCCAGCAGTTCCGAGTACCGACAGGGGGCTGGCTACACCTTC
v_gene: TRBV10-3; j_gene: TRBJ1-2; abundance: -; d_gene: -; CDR3aa: CAKRPGVTYGYTF; CDR3nt: TGTGCCAAGAGGCCAGGGGTTACCTATGGCTACACCTTC
v_gene: TRBV6-4; j_gene: TRBJ2-5; abundance: -; d_gene: -; CDR3aa: CATSREGRSETQYF; CDR3nt: TGTGCCACCTCGAGAGAGGGGAGGTCGGAGACCCAGTACTTC
v_gene: TRBV30; j_gene: TRBJ1-2; abundance: -; d_gene: TRBD1; CDR3aa: CAWSVGQGYGYTF; CDR3nt: TGTGCCTGGAGTGTAGGACAGGGATATGGCTACACCTTC
v_gene: TRBV7-2; j_gene: TRBJ2-1; abundance: -; d_gene: TRBD2; CDR3aa: CASSLRLAGGNEQFF; CDR3nt: TGTGCCAGCAGCCTTCGACTAGCGGGAGGTAATGAGCAGTTCTTC
v_gene: TRBV5-6; j_gene: TRBJ2-7; abundance: -; d_gene: -; CDR3aa: CASSFSGREQYF; CDR3nt: TGTGCCAGCAGCTTTTCGGGTCGCGAGCAGTACTTC
v_gene: TRBV30; j_gene: TRBJ1-6; abundance: -; d_gene: -; CDR3aa: CAWSPHRGSANSPLHF; CDR3nt: TGTGCCTGGAGTCCACACCGGGGATCAGCAAATTCCCCCCTCCACTTT
v_gene: TRBV4-3; j_gene: TRBJ1-2; abundance: few; d_gene: TRBD1; CDR3aa: CASSLTGGIDYTF; CDR3nt: TGCGCCAGCAGCCTTACAGGGGGGATCGACTACACCTTC
v_gene: TRBV30; j_gene: TRBJ2-7; abundance: -; d_gene: -; CDR3aa: CAWSVRRGAYEQYF; CDR3nt: TGTGCCTGGAGTGTACGCAGGGGTGCCTACGAGCAGTACTTC
v_gene: TRBV7-7; j_gene: TRBJ2-1; abundance: once; d_gene: -; CDR3aa: CASSSYPGTPTPSNEQFF; CDR3nt: TGTGCCAGCAGCTCGTACCCGGGGACACCCACTCCCTCCAATGAGCAGTTCTTC
v_gene: TRBV5-4; j_gene: TRBJ2-7; abundance: -; d_gene: TRBD1; CDR3aa: CASSLQGAQGEQYF; CDR3nt: TGTGCCAGCAGCTTACAGGGGGCTCAGGGCGAGCAGTACTTC